Listed below are T cell receptor beta chains from one sample, sequenced in a study of shared clonotypes between healthy human individuals. Data came from immunoSEQ multiplex PCR; TCRdb stores just in-frame clones and leaves some out. The sample carries about 600,000 clones, 98% recorded once. The sample taken for sequencing was naive CD8+ T cells sorted from blood. These receptors all come from a man aged 25 to 40 in good health. Both conserved end residues are part of each CDR3. The D gene is left open where the match is weak. A row's size may be missing; if present it is once, few, many or a size class.

j_call | d_call | clone_size | v_call | cdr3_nt | cdr3_aa
TRBJ2-7 | TRBD1 | . | TRBV5-1 | TGCGCCAGCAGTTGGACAGGTTTGGAGCAGTACTTC | CASSWTGLEQYF
TRBJ1-4 | . | . | TRBV7-8 | TGTGCCAGCAGCGTCGCACCCAAGGTTACACCTCGAAATGAAAAACTGTTTTTT | CASSVAPKVTPRNEKLFF
TRBJ2-5 | TRBD2 | . | TRBV7-9 | TGTGCCAGCAGCCCGGGACTAGCGGGTGGGGAGACCCAGTACTTC | CASSPGLAGGETQYF
TRBJ2-2 | TRBD2 | . | TRBV6-1 | TGTGCCAGCAGTGCCAGACCCGGGACTAGCGGCACCGGGGAGCTGTTTTTT | CASSARPGTSGTGELFF
TRBJ1-2 | . | . | TRBV7-9 | TGTGCCAGCAGCTACCTGACAACAACCAATGGCTACACCTTC | CASSYLTTTNGYTF
TRBJ2-6 | . | . | TRBV7-9 | TGTGCCAGCAGCTCACACAGGGTTTCTGGGGCCAACGTCCTGACTTTC | CASSSHRVSGANVLTF
TRBJ2-1 | . | . | TRBV7-9 | TGTGCCAGCAGCTTAGTCGTGAGTCCTCGCAATGAGCAGTTCTTC | CASSLVVSPRNEQFF
TRBJ2-7 | . | . | TRBV28 | TGTGCCAGCAGTTTAGCGGTCTCCTACGAGCAGTACTTC | CASSLAVSYEQYF
TRBJ2-3 | TRBD1 | . | TRBV4-1 | TGCGCCAGCAGCCAGGTTCCCGACAGGGTGGGCACAGATACGCAGTATTTT | CASSQVPDRVGTDTQYF
TRBJ2-1 | TRBD2 | . | TRBV5-4 | TGTGCCAGCAGCTGGGGGACTAGCGGGAGTAATGAGCAGTTCTTC | CASSWGTSGSNEQFF
TRBJ2-7 | TRBD1 | . | TRBV14 | TGTGCCAGCAGCCAAGATACAGGGGGAGTGGACGAGCAGTACTTC | CASSQDTGGVDEQYF
TRBJ1-2 | . | . | TRBV28 | TGTGCCAGCAGTTTGAGGGTCCGGTCCTATGGCTACACCTTC | CASSLRVRSYGYTF
TRBJ2-1 | . | . | TRBV29-1 | TGCAGCGTTGTATCTAGCGTCTCGGGGGAGCAGTTCTTC | CSVVSSVSGEQFF
TRBJ1-2 | . | once | TRBV5-5 | TGTGCCAGCAGCTTGGAGACTGGGTATGGCTACACCTTC | CASSLETGYGYTF
TRBJ2-1 | TRBD2 | . | TRBV28 | TGTGCCAGCAGTTTGGGCGGCGGGAGGTGGAATGAGCAGTTCTTC | CASSLGGGRWNEQFF
TRBJ2-7 | TRBD2 | once | TRBV5-6 | TGTGCCAGCAGTTCCGGGACTAGTTACTACGAGCAGTACTTC | CASSSGTSYYEQYF
TRBJ2-7 | TRBD2 | . | TRBV5-4 | TGTGCCAGCAGTGCGACTAGCCGGGCGGGCGAGCAGTACTTC | CASSATSRAGEQYF
TRBJ2-1 | . | once | TRBV10-3 | TGTGCCATCGGGAGCCTGTACAATGAGCAGTTCTTC | CAIGSLYNEQFF
TRBJ2-3 | . | . | TRBV4-1 | TGCGCCAGCAGCCAAGGTCGGAGCGTTTTAGATACGCAGTATTTT | CASSQGRSVLDTQYF
TRBJ1-1 | . | . | TRBV30 | TGTGCCTTAATCCGGGACCGAGGCAGGAACACTGAAGCTTTCTTT | CALIRDRGRNTEAFF
TRBJ2-7 | TRBD2 | once | TRBV27 | TGTGCCAGCAAGCGGAGCGGGGCGAACTACGAGCAGTACTTC | CASKRSGANYEQYF
TRBJ2-1 | . | . | TRBV7-9 | TGTGCCAGCAGCTTAAGCGATGAGCAGTTCTTC | CASSLSDEQFF
TRBJ2-5 | . | once | TRBV21-1 | TGTGCCAGCAGCCGTTGGAACCTCCGGGACAGATTCAGAGAGACCCAGTACTTC | CASSRWNLRDRFRETQYF
TRBJ2-1 | TRBD2 | . | TRBV27 | TGTGCCGGCATTGAAGCGGGAGGGATAAACAATGAGCAGTTCTTC | CAGIEAGGINNEQFF
TRBJ2-1 | . | . | TRBV11-2 | TGTGCCAGCAGCGACCAGGATTACCCTACCGACAATGAGCAGTTCTTC | CASSDQDYPTDNEQFF
TRBJ2-1 | TRBD2 | . | TRBV27 | TGTGCCAGCAGTTTCCCCAACGGGAGGTCCTACAATGAGCAGTTCTTC | CASSFPNGRSYNEQFF
TRBJ2-7 | . | once | TRBV29-1 | TGCAGCGCCGTGGGGGGCGGGAGTTGGTACGAGCAGTACTTC | CSAVGGGSWYEQYF
TRBJ2-1 | TRBD1 | . | TRBV28 | TGTGCCAGCAGTCTAAGACAGGGGGCTTACAATGAGCAGTTCTTC | CASSLRQGAYNEQFF
TRBJ1-5 | . | . | TRBV6-1 | TGTGCCAGCACTGAGACCAATCAGCCCCAGCATTTT | CASTETNQPQHF
TRBJ2-7 | . | . | TRBV5-5 | TGTGCCAGCAGCTTGGGGACGGACTCCTACGAGCAGTACTTC | CASSLGTDSYEQYF
TRBJ2-7 | TRBD2 | . | TRBV7-9 | TGTGCCAGCAGCTCGGGGACTAGCGGATCCTCCGCGCAGTACTTC | CASSSGTSGSSAQYF
TRBJ2-7 | . | . | TRBV27 | TGTGCCAGCAGTTTAATGGTACGGTACGAGCAGTACTTC | CASSLMVRYEQYF
TRBJ2-1 | TRBD2 | . | TRBV5-6 | TGTGCCAGCAGCCCCGGGACTAACAATGAGCAGTTCTTC | CASSPGTNNEQFF
TRBJ2-2 | . | . | TRBV6-1 | TGTGCCAGCATTGGAGGTGCCGGGGAGCTGTTTTTT | CASIGGAGELFF
TRBJ1-5 | TRBD1 | . | TRBV5-6 | TGTGCCAGCAGCTTGAAAAGGGACAGGGATGGGTATCAGCCCCAGCATTTT | CASSLKRDRDGYQPQHF
TRBJ2-5 | . | . | TRBV7-2 | TGTGCCAGCAGCTTAAGTTACAGACCTCAAGAGACCCAGTACTTC | CASSLSYRPQETQYF
TRBJ1-3 | . | . | TRBV27 | TGTGCCAGCAGTTTATCCAGGGGTGGAAACACCATATATTTT | CASSLSRGGNTIYF
TRBJ2-7 | TRBD1 | . | TRBV6-5 | TGTGCCAGCAGTTACTCGACAGGGAACGAGCAGTACTTC | CASSYSTGNEQYF
TRBJ2-5 | . | . | TRBV5-4 | TGTGCCAGCAGCCCGGGGGAGACCCAGTACTTC | CASSPGETQYF
TRBJ2-1 | . | . | TRBV19 | TGTGCCAGTAGTTCGTTCTTAGGATACAATGAGCAGTTCTTC | CASSSFLGYNEQFF
TRBJ2-5 | TRBD1 | . | TRBV11-2 | TGTGCCAGCAGCTTCGGACAGGTTAAGGAGACCCAGTACTTC | CASSFGQVKETQYF
TRBJ2-7 | . | . | TRBV2 | TGTGCCAGCGATAGAGTGAGGGACGAGCAGTACTTC | CASDRVRDEQYF
TRBJ1-1 | . | . | TRBV5-1 | TGCGCCAGCAGCTCATCAGGCTGGTACACTGAAGCTTTCTTT | CASSSSGWYTEAFF
TRBJ2-7 | . | once | TRBV6-5 | TGTGCCAGCAGTTATTCCTGGGTGAAGGCCTCCTACGAGCAGTACTTC | CASSYSWVKASYEQYF
TRBJ2-3 | TRBD2 | . | TRBV27 | TGTGCCAGCGGACTAGTTGAAGATACGCAGTATTTT | CASGLVEDTQYF
TRBJ2-2 | . | . | TRBV7-9 | TGTGCCAGCAGCTTAGGGCAGGGACACGGGGAGCTGTTTTTT | CASSLGQGHGELFF
TRBJ2-1 | . | . | TRBV7-8 | TGTGCCAGCATTACGGATAGCGGTTATTACAATGAGCAGTTCTTC | CASITDSGYYNEQFF
TRBJ2-1 | TRBD1 | . | TRBV29-1 | TGCAGCGTTGGGGGCAGGGGGTCCTACAATGAGCAGTTCTTC | CSVGGRGSYNEQFF
TRBJ2-1 | . | few | TRBV7-6 | TGTGCCAGCAGCTTACGGAGCGCCGAGCAGTTCTTC | CASSLRSAEQFF
TRBJ2-3 | TRBD1 | . | TRBV9 | TGTGCCAGCAGCGGAAGGATACTGACAGGGGTAGATACGCAGTATTTT | CASSGRILTGVDTQYF
TRBJ2-7 | . | . | TRBV6-1 | TGTGCCAGCAGTGACCTCCATTACGAGCAGTACTTC | CASSDLHYEQYF
TRBJ1-1 | . | . | TRBV29-1 | TGCAGCGTTTTAGCTGGGGCGAACACTGAAGCTTTCTTT | CSVLAGANTEAFF
TRBJ2-7 | . | once | TRBV30 | TGTGCCTGGAGTGGGACCTACGAGCAGTACTTC | CAWSGTYEQYF
TRBJ2-5 | . | . | TRBV9 | TGTGCCAGCAGCGGGGAACGGGAGACCCAGTACTTC | CASSGERETQYF
TRBJ2-7 | . | . | TRBV6-6 | TGTGCCAGCAGTTTTACCGGGAGTCACGACGAGCAGTACTTC | CASSFTGSHDEQYF
TRBJ2-3 | . | . | TRBV7-9 | TGTGCCAGCAGCTCCCCCAGGGTCCCAGATACGCAGTATTTT | CASSSPRVPDTQYF
TRBJ2-7 | TRBD1 | . | TRBV29-1 | TGCAGCGTTGAGGGGGTGGCGGGACAGGTCTTCTCCGAGCAGTACTTC | CSVEGVAGQVFSEQYF
TRBJ1-1 | TRBD1 | . | TRBV18 | TGTGCCAGCTCACCTGAACCGGGACAGGGACCCAACACTGAAGCTTTCTTT | CASSPEPGQGPNTEAFF
TRBJ2-5 | TRBD2 | . | TRBV4-2 | TGTGCCAGCAGCCAAGAGGCAGCGGGAGTGGCGGAGACCCAGTACTTC | CASSQEAAGVAETQYF